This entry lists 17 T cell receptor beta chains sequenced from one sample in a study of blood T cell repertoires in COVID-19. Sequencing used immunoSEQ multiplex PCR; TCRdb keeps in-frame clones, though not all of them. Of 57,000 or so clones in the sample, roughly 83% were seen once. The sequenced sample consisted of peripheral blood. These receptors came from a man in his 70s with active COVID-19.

The CDR3 sequence: CASSYGFLPTDTQYF. Here the CDR3 DNA reads TGTGCCAGCAGTTACGGCTTTTTGCCCACAGATACGCAGTATTTT. The chain combines TRBV6-6 with TRBJ2-3; the D is unclear. Per the germline V gene, CDR1 is MNHNY and CDR2 is SVGAGI (reference sequence). This CDR3 is built from 15 residues. The V end was cut by 2 bases, the J end by 2 bases, with 11 bases between.

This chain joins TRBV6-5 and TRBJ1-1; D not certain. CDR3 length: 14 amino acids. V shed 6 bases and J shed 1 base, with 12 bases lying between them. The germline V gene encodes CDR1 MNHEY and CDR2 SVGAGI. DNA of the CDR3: TGTGCCAGCAGGCGACTCGACGGGAACACTGAAGCTTTCTTT. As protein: CASRRLDGNTEAFF.

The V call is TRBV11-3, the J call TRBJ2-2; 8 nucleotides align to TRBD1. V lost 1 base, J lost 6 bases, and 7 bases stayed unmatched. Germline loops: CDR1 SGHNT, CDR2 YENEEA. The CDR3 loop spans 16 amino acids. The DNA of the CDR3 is TGTGCCAGCAGCTTAGCAGCGACAGGGGTCGCCGGGGAGCTGTTTTTT. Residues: CASSLAATGVAGELFF.

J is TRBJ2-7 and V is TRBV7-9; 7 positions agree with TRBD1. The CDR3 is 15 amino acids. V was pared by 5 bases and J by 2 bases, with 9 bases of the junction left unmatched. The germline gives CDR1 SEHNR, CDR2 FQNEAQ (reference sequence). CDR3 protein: CASSPGTVNPYEQYF. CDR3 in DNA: TGTGCCAGCAGCCCCGGGACAGTAAATCCCTACGAGCAGTACTTC.

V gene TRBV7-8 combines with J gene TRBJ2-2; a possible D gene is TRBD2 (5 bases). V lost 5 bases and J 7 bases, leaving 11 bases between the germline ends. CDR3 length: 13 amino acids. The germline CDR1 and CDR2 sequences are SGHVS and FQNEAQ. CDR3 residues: CASSTARGGELFF. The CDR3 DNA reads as TGTGCCAGCAGCACCGCCCGGGGCGGGGAGCTGTTTTTT.

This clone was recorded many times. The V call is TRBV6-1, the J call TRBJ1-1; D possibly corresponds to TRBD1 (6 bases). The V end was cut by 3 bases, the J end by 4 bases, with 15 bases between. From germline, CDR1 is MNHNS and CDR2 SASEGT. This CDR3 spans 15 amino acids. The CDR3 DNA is TGTGCCAGCAGTGACCAGGGGCATGCGGGCACTGAAGCTTTCTTT. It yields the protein CASSDQGHAGTEAFF.

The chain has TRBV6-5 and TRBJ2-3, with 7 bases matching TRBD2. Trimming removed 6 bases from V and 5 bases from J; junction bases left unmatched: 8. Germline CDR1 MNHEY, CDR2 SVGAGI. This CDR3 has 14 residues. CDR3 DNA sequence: TGTGCCAGCAGCACTACTAGCGAGGGAGATACGCAGTATTTT. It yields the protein CASSTTSEGDTQYF.

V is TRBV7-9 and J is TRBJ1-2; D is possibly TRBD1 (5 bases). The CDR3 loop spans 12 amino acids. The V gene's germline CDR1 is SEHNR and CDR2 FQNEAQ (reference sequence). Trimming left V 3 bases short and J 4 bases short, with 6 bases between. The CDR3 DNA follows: TGTGCCAGCAGCTTGGGGGGCTATGGCTACACCTTC. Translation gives CASSLGGYGYTF.

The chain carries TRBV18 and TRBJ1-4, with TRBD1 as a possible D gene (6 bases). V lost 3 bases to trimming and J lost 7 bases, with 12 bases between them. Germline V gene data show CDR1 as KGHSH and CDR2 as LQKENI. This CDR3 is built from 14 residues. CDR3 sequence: CASSPQGSGEKLFF. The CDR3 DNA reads TGTGCCAGCTCACCGCAGGGGTCGGGTGAAAAACTGTTTTTT. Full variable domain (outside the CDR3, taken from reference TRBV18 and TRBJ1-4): NAGVMQNPRHLVRRRGQEARLRCSPMKGHSHVYWYRQLPEEGLKFMVYLQKENIIDESGMPKERFSAEFPKEGPSILRIQQVVRGDSAAYFCASSPQGSGEKLFFGSGTQLSVL.

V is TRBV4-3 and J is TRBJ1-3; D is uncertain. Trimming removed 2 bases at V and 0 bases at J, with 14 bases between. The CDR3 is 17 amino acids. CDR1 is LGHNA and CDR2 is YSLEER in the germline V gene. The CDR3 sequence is CASSQIGVGDSGNTIYF. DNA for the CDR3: TGCGCCAGCAGCCAAATCGGGGTGGGAGACTCTGGAAACACCATATATTTT.

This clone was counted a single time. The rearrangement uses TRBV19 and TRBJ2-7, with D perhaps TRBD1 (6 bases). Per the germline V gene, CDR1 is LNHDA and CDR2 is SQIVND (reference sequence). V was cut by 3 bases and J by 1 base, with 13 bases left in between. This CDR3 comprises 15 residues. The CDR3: CASSMFGQTSYEQYF. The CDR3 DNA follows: TGTGCCAGTAGTATGTTTGGACAGACGTCCTACGAGCAGTACTTC.

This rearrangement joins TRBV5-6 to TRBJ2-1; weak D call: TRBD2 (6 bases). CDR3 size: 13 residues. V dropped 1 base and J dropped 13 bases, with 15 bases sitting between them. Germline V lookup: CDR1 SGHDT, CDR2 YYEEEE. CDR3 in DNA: TGTGCCAGCAGCTTGTGGCTGGTAGCGGCACAGTTCTTC. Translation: CASSLWLVAAQFF.

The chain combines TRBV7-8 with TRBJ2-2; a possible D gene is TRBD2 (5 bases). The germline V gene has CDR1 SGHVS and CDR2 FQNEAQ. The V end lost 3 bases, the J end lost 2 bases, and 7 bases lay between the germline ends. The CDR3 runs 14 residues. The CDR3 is CASSFDYNTGELFF. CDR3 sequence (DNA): TGTGCCAGCAGCTTCGACTATAACACCGGGGAGCTGTTTTTT.

The CDR3 reads CASSFMGSGSDEQYF. CDR3 bases: TGCGCCAGCAGCTTTATGGGTAGCGGGAGCGACGAGCAGTACTTC. The chain couples TRBV5-1 to TRBJ2-7; 9 bases fit TRBD2. The CDR3 has 15 residues. The V gene's germline CDR1 is SGHRS and CDR2 YFSETQ. V shed 2 bases, J shed 5 bases, and the junction held 8 bases outside the gene matches. The whole variable domain, filled in from reference TRBV5-1 and TRBJ2-7, reads KAGVTQTPRYLIKTRGQQVTLSCSPISGHRSVSWYQQTPGQGLQFLFEYFSETQRNKGNFPGRFSGRQFSNSRSEMNVSTLELGDSALYLCASSFMGSGSDEQYFGPGTRLTVT.

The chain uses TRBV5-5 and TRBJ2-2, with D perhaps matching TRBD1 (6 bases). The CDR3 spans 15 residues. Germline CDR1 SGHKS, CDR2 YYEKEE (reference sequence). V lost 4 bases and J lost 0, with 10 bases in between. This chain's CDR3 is CASSLDRTNTGELFF. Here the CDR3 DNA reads TGTGCCAGCAGCCTTGACAGGACGAACACCGGGGAGCTGTTTTTT.

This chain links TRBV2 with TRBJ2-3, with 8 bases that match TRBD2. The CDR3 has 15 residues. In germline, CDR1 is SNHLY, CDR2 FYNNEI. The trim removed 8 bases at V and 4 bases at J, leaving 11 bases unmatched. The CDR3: CASREGTGGADTQYF. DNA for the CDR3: TGTGCCAGCCGGGAGGGCACGGGGGGGGCAGATACGCAGTATTTT.

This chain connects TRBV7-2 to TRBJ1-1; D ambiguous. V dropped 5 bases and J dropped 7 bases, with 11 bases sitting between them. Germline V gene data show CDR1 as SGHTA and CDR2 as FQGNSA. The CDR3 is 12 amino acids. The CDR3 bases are TGTGCCAGCAGCCCCGTGGCCTTTGAAGCTTTCTTT. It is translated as CASSPVAFEAFF.